One sample yielded the 21 T cell receptor beta chains listed below, sequenced in a study of T cells in Graves' hyperthyroidism and ophthalmopathy. Authors of the study amplified TCR beta CDR3 regions from RNA transcripts. With the HTBI primer set, the TCR CDR3 went through a first round of RT-PCR. TCRdb re-derived calls from the multiplex PCR reads in MiXCR, one entry per CDR3 protein. The sample lists over 450,000 distinct CDR3 sequences, roughly 18% seen once, with 17% in the top ten. The sequenced material came from blood. These receptors came from a woman aged 18-30 years with Graves' ophthalmopathy.

This clonotype was recorded many times. V gene TRBV2 combines with J gene TRBJ2-5, with D hard to call. The CDR3 is 13 amino acids. Trimming cost V 4 bases and J 5 bases, with 11 bases left between them. The germline gives CDR1 SNHLY, CDR2 FYNNEI. The CDR3 loop reads CASSGPTLETQYF. The CDR3 nucleotides are TGTGCCAGCAGTGGACCGACTCTGGAGACCCAGTACTTC.

This clonotype showed up many times. V is TRBV27 and J is TRBJ1-6; D ambiguous. CDR1 is MNHEY and CDR2 is SMNVEV in the germline V gene (reference sequence). The CDR3 has 16 residues. Trimming shortened V by 0 bases and J by 9 bases, and 15 bases separated the two germline ends. DNA for the CDR3: TGTGCCAGCAGTTTATCGTGGTATGGGGTCGGTTCACCCCTCCACTTT. It yields the protein CASSLSWYGVGSPLHF.

The chain has TRBV20-1 and TRBJ1-2; D is perhaps TRBD1 (5 bases). The CDR3 covers 11 residues. Germline-derived CDR1 and CDR2 are DFQATT and SNEGSKA (reference sequence). The CDR3 nucleotides read TGCAGCTCCCCACGTCAGGGAAGCTACACCTTC. Its translation: CSSPRQGSYTF.

The V and J genes are TRBV11-2 and TRBJ2-1; 12 bases are shared with TRBD2. Germline V lookup: CDR1 SGHAT, CDR2 FQNNGV. The CDR3 sequence is 16 residues long. V was clipped by 4 bases and J by 4 bases; unmatched bases: 5. CDR3: CASSWELAGGYNEQFF. CDR3 bases: TGTGCCAGCAGCTGGGAACTAGCGGGGGGATACAATGAGCAGTTCTTC. Using reference TRBV11-2 and TRBJ2-1 for the parts outside the CDR3, the full variable domain is EAGVAQSPRYKIIEKRQSVAFWCNPISGHATLYWYQQILGQGPKLLIQFQNNGVVDDSQLPKDRFSAERLKGVDSTLKIQPAKLEDSAVYLCASSWELAGGYNEQFFGPGTRLTVL.

This clonotype was seen a handful of times. A clone one base away is much larger, so this may be a read error. This chain connects TRBV28 to TRBJ1-1; D not resolved. CDR3 length: 15 amino acids. The V gene's germline CDR1 is MDHEN and CDR2 SYDVKM. V dropped 6 bases and J dropped 5 bases, with 19 bases sitting between them. The CDR3 spells CASSLERAGLTEAFF. The CDR3 DNA follows: TGTGCCAGCAGCCTAGAGAGGGCGGGTTTGACTGAAGCTTTCTTT.

The rearrangement links TRBV10-2 to TRBJ2-7; 8 bases align to TRBD2. The V and J ends lost 1 base and 2 bases, in that order; junction bases with no gene match: 4. Germline assignment: CDR1 WSHSY and CDR2 SAAADI. CDR3 size: 15 residues. CDR3 region: CASSELAGGPYEQYF. CDR3 nucleotides: TGCGCCAGCAGTGAGTTGGCGGGGGGCCCCTACGAGCAGTACTTC.

This clonotype was found many times. The chain has TRBV6-1 and TRBJ2-3, with 7 bases that match TRBD2. V was pared by 3 bases and J by 2 bases, with 11 bases of the junction left unmatched. Germline V gene sequence: CDR1 MNHNS, CDR2 SASEGT. This CDR3 has 17 amino acids. CDR3 sequence: CASSEPNGGGYTDTQYF. The CDR3, as DNA: TGTGCCAGCAGTGAGCCCAATGGGGGGGGGTACACAGATACGCAGTATTTT.

Many counts were recorded for this clonotype. V usage is TRBV7-9 and J usage is TRBJ2-7, with unresolved D. Trimming took 2 bases from V and 2 from J, leaving 10 bases between them. The length of the CDR3 is 14 residues. Looked up from germline, CDR1 is SEHNR and CDR2 is FQNEAQ (reference sequence). CDR3 sequence (DNA): TGTGCCAGCAGCTTATACGACGGCCCCTACGAGCAGTACTTC. Its translation is CASSLYDGPYEQYF.

This clonotype was picked up many times. V usage is TRBV7-8 and J usage is TRBJ2-3; the match to TRBD2 covers 13 bases. The CDR3 covers 18 residues. The V segment lost 5 bases and the J segment 1 base; nucleotides outside the gene matches: 9. Per the germline V gene, CDR1 is SGHVS and CDR2 is FQNEAQ. The CDR3 region is CASSRVELAGGGTDTQYF. For the CDR3, the DNA is TGTGCCAGCAGCCGAGTAGAACTAGCGGGAGGGGGCACAGATACGCAGTATTTT.

There are many counts of this clonotype. The chain is built from TRBV28 and TRBJ1-1; D is unresolved. Trimming shortened V by 3 bases and J by 0 bases, and 11 bases separated the two germline ends. Germline assignment: CDR1 MDHEN and CDR2 SYDVKM. This CDR3 contains 15 residues. In nucleotides, the CDR3 is TGTGCCAGCAGTTTGGCCGTCAATATGAACACTGAAGCTTTCTTT. It codes for CASSLAVNMNTEAFF.

In its sample, this clonotype was seen many times. This chain uses TRBV27 with TRBJ1-2, with D unclear. The CDR3 has 13 residues. V lost 5 bases and J 2 bases, leaving 9 bases between the germline ends. The germline CDR1 and CDR2 sequences are MNHEY and SMNVEV (reference sequence). For the CDR3, the DNA is TGTGCCAGCAGTCAAAGAAACAACTATGGCTACACCTTC. Residues: CASSQRNNYGYTF.

This clonotype was seen a handful of times. The rearrangement uses TRBV27 and TRBJ1-2; D ambiguous. The CDR3 is made up of 13 amino acids. Trimming removed 5 bases at V and 6 bases at J, with 13 bases between. Germline lookup yields CDR1 MNHEY and CDR2 SMNVEV (reference sequence). The CDR3 is CASSATYVNGYTF. The CDR3 nucleotides read TGTGCCAGCAGTGCAACGTACGTTAATGGCTACACCTTC.

There are many counts of this clonotype. The CDR3 sequence: CASCPGTSTDTQYF. The CDR3 nucleotides are TGTGCCTCTTGCCCCGGGACAAGCACAGATACGCAGTATTTT. This rearrangement joins TRBV27 to TRBJ2-3, with D perhaps TRBD1 (6 bases). Germline V lookup: CDR1 MNHEY, CDR2 SMNVEV (reference sequence). V lost 11 bases and J lost 0, with 15 bases in between. The CDR3 runs to 14 residues.

The table lists this clonotype with many counts. The chain joins TRBV7-8 to TRBJ1-5, with D perhaps TRBD1 (5 bases). V was clipped by 5 bases and J by 2 bases, with 22 bases between them. CDR1 and CDR2 from the germline V gene are SGHVS and FQNEAQ. The CDR3 extends over 18 amino acids. The CDR3 protein is CASSPLGSGGDGNQPQHF. Written as DNA, the CDR3 is TGTGCCAGCAGCCCCCTGGGGTCCGGGGGTGATGGCAATCAGCCCCAGCATTTT. The complete variable domain, with remaining parts taken from reference TRBV7-8 and TRBJ1-5, reads GAGVSQSPRYKVAKRGQDVALRCDPISGHVSLFWYQQALGQGPEFLTYFQNEAQLDKSGLPSDRFFAERPEGSVSTLKIQRTQQEDSAVYLCASSPLGSGGDGNQPQHFGDGTRLSIL.

This clonotype was observed a few times. The rearrangement uses TRBV5-4 and TRBJ2-1; TRBD1 or TRBD2 may be the D gene (5 bases each). Trimming stripped 4 bases from V and 5 bases from J, with 16 bases between. CDR1 is SGHNT, CDR2 YYREEE, per germline (reference sequence). This CDR3 contains 15 residues. CDR3 sequence reads: CASSRSGWGHNEQFF. The CDR3 DNA follows: TGTGCCAGCAGCCGTAGTGGGTGGGGACACAATGAGCAGTTCTTC.

In this sample, this clonotype turned up a few times. The CDR3 region has the DNA TGTGCCAGCAGTTTTTTCAGGGAGACCCAGTACTTC. Amino acid sequence: CASSFFRETQYF. The chain combines TRBV28 with TRBJ2-5, with D uncertain. Germline V CDR1 and CDR2: MDHEN, SYDVKM. The V end was cut by 3 bases, the J end by 5 bases, with 7 bases between. CDR3 length: 12 residues.

This clonotype has at least ten counts. The V call is TRBV13, the J call TRBJ2-7; a weak D match, TRBD1 (5 bases). Trimming took off 5 bases at V and 4 bases at J, with 9 bases between the two ends. The CDR3 is 12 amino acids. The germline V gene encodes CDR1 PRHDT and CDR2 FYEKMQ (reference sequence). The CDR3 loop is CASSNQGYEQYF. The CDR3 DNA follows: TGTGCCAGCAGCAATCAGGGATACGAGCAGTACTTC.

The J gene is TRBJ1-5, the V gene TRBV12-3 or TRBV12-4; TRBD1 might be the D (5 bases). The CDR3 is made up of 13 amino acids. Between the trimmed V and J ends, which lost 6 bases and 8 bases, there was a span of 14 bases. CDR3 sequence (DNA): TGTGCCAGCAGCCCCCTCGGGGGGGAGCCCCAGCATTTT. This translates into CASSPLGGEPQHF.

This clonotype occurred many times. The chain combines TRBV28 with TRBJ2-7; TRBD1 agrees at 8 bases. This CDR3 has 17 residues. CDR1 is MDHEN and CDR2 is SYDVKM in the germline V gene. V gave up 5 bases and J gave up 3 bases; unmatched junction bases: 15. The CDR3 sequence is CASSLSRTGRQYYEQYF. The CDR3 coding sequence is TGTGCCAGCAGTCTAAGCAGGACAGGGCGCCAATACTACGAGCAGTACTTC.

The sample holds many counts of this clonotype. The chain uses TRBV27 and TRBJ2-7; 7 bases agree with TRBD1. The ends lost 2 bases at V and 1 base at J; junction bases unmatched: 11. The germline gives CDR1 MNHEY, CDR2 SMNVEV (reference sequence). The CDR3 sequence is 17 residues long. CDR3 bases: TGTGCCAGCAGTTTAACGAGACAGGGAACACCGTCCTACGAGCAGTACTTC. Encoded protein: CASSLTRQGTPSYEQYF.

The sample holds many counts of this clonotype. The rearrangement joins TRBV6-1 to TRBJ2-2, with D perhaps matching TRBD1 (6 bases). V was trimmed by 1 base and J by 6 bases, leaving 15 bases between them. Germline V gene lookup returns CDR1 MNHNS and CDR2 SASEGT. The CDR3 length is 16 residues. The CDR3 DNA is TGTGCCAGCAGTGAAGTTTTTATAAGACAGGCCGGGGAGCTGTTTTTT. It yields the protein CASSEVFIRQAGELFF.